A selection of T cell receptor beta chains follows, all from one sample in a study of blood T cells in healthy people across ages. TCRdb re-analysed the 5' RACE reads in MiXCR, keeping a single row per CDR3 protein. Found here are approximately 810,000 distinct CDR3 sequences, 29% of them singletons; the top ten hold 15% to 20%. The sample comprised blood. Every receptor here comes from a woman aged 80 or older in good health. The CDR3 runs from the conserved cysteine through the conserved F or W. A D gene is named only where the DNA matches it firmly. Where a row states a size, it is once, few, many or the class of an expanded clone; other rows omit it.

CASRKYRDPSYNEQFF TGTGCCAGCAGGAAATACAGGGACCCGTCCTACAATGAGCAGTTCTTC TRBV2 NA NA TRBJ2-1
CASSQEPGYTSGAIQYF TGCGCCAGCAGCCAAGAACCGGGGTATACCTCTGGGGCCATTCAGTACTTC TRBV4-3 NA NA TRBJ2-4
CASSQGQALNTEAFF TGTGCCAGCAGCCAGGGACAGGCGCTGAACACTGAAGCTTTCTTT TRBV3-1 TRBD1 few TRBJ1-1
CASRVTGSREAFF TGTGCCAGCCGAGTTACGGGCAGTCGTGAAGCTTTCTTT TRBV6-5 NA NA TRBJ1-1
CASRPSRGFNTEAFF TGTGCCAGCAGACCCTCGAGGGGTTTCAACACTGAAGCTTTCTTT TRBV12-3/TRBV12-4 NA few TRBJ1-1
CATSDWRDSYNEQFF TGTGCCACCAGTGATTGGAGGGACAGCTACAATGAGCAGTTCTTC TRBV24-1 NA many TRBJ2-1
CASSLAGTSAFYNEQFF TGTGCCAGCAGCTTAGCCGGGACTAGCGCTTTCTACAATGAGCAGTTCTTC TRBV11-2 TRBD2 few TRBJ2-1
CSARDPGRVASPLHF TGCAGTGCTAGAGATCCGGGAAGGGTGGCTTCACCCCTCCACTTT TRBV20-1 NA many TRBJ1-6
CAISESAHGYTF TGTGCCATCAGTGAGTCGGCACATGGCTACACCTTC TRBV10-3 NA many TRBJ1-2
CASSSRPGGFPYEQYF TGTGCCAGCAGCTCAAGGCCAGGGGGCTTCCCCTACGAGCAGTACTTC TRBV11-2 TRBD1 many TRBJ2-7
CASSYSGWAFF TGTGCCAGCAGTTACTCTGGATGGGCTTTCTTT TRBV6-2/TRBV6-3 NA few TRBJ1-1
CASSYSGFAGSTGEQYF TGTGCCAGCAGTTACTCGGGATTTGCGGGATCCACGGGGGAGCAGTACTTC TRBV6-5 NA few TRBJ2-5
CASSLEGALPAYEQYF TGTGCCAGCAGCTTGGAAGGGGCCCTGCCTGCTTACGAGCAGTACTTC TRBV5-5 NA few TRBJ2-7
CASSSYGGVYNEQFF TGTGCCAGCAGCTCCTACGGGGGGGTCTACAATGAGCAGTTCTTC TRBV7-2 TRBD2 many TRBJ2-1
CASSSHGDETNEKLFF TGTGCCAGCAGCTCCCATGGCGACGAAACTAATGAAAAACTGTTTTTT TRBV3-1 NA few TRBJ1-4
CASRSGGPIGELFF TGTGCCAGCCGAAGCGGGGGGCCAATCGGGGAGCTGTTTTTT TRBV6-2/TRBV6-3 TRBD2 many TRBJ2-2
CASSQGTVKNEKLFF TGTGCCAGCAGCCAGGGGACAGTGAAGAATGAAAAACTGTTTTTT TRBV3-1 TRBD1 NA TRBJ1-4
CASSLEGVAGKGYIQYF TGTGCCAGCAGCCTAGAGGGAGTAGCGGGAAAGGGATACATTCAGTACTTC TRBV7-9 TRBD2 NA TRBJ2-4
CASRETGLGDGYTF TGCGCCAGCAGAGAAACAGGGTTAGGGGATGGCTACACCTTC TRBV10-2 NA NA TRBJ1-2
CASSYEQSTEAFF TGTGCCAGCAGTTATGAACAGAGCACTGAAGCTTTCTTT TRBV7-2 NA NA TRBJ1-1
CAWSVWVTGEQYF TGTGCCTGGAGTGTATGGGTGACAGGGGAGCAGTACTTC TRBV30 TRBD1 many TRBJ2-7
CASSSDGHYGYTF TGTGCCAGCAGTTCCGACGGGCACTATGGCTACACCTTC TRBV2 NA few TRBJ1-2
CASSLARGDGRNTEAFF TGTGCCAGCAGCTTAGCGAGGGGGGACGGGAGGAACACTGAAGCTTTCTTT TRBV7-9 NA NA TRBJ1-1
CATSDSGTGTTGELFF TGTGCCACCAGTGATTCCGGGACAGGGACCACCGGGGAGCTGTTTTTT TRBV24-1 TRBD1 NA TRBJ2-2
CASSLVLGRETQYF TGTGCCAGCAGCTTAGTGCTGGGCAGGGAGACCCAGTACTTC TRBV7-8 NA many TRBJ2-5
CSARDQGRVDTDTQYF TGCAGTGCTAGAGATCAAGGAAGGGTTGACACAGATACGCAGTATTTT TRBV20-1 NA many TRBJ2-3
CASSPRGGRRFNEQFF TGTGCCAGCAGCCCCCGGGGAGGGAGAAGGTTCAATGAGCAGTTCTTC TRBV7-8 TRBD2 many TRBJ2-1
CASLLGVQFF TGTGCCAGTTTATTAGGGGTGCAGTTCTTC TRBV12-3/TRBV12-4 NA many TRBJ2-1
CASHLLGNTEAFF TGTGCCAGCCATCTCCTGGGGAACACTGAAGCTTTCTTT TRBV6-6 NA NA TRBJ1-1
CASRPGQGKIGGYTF TGTGCCAGCAGACCCGGACAGGGGAAAATAGGAGGCTACACCTTC TRBV6-5 TRBD1 NA TRBJ1-2
CASSPTGGGIGGYTF TGTGCCAGCAGCCCTACAGGGGGCGGAATAGGCGGCTACACCTTC TRBV7-2 TRBD1 many TRBJ1-2
CASSSRVSGREQYF TGTGCCAGCAGCTCCCGGGTCAGCGGGCGGGAGCAGTACTTC TRBV7-6 TRBD2 few TRBJ2-5
CSASDRLETQYF TGCAGTGCTAGCGACAGATTAGAGACCCAGTACTTC TRBV20-1 NA many TRBJ2-5
CSARDRGRGTEAFF TGCAGTGCTAGAGACAGGGGGCGCGGGACTGAAGCTTTCTTT TRBV20-1 TRBD1 many TRBJ1-1
CASSLATRYSYTF TGTGCCAGCAGCTTAGCGACAAGATATAGCTACACCTTC TRBV7-9 NA NA TRBJ1-2
CASSLDLRTATNEQFF TGTGCCAGCAGCTTGGACTTACGGACAGCCACCAATGAGCAGTTCTTC TRBV5-6 NA many TRBJ2-1
CASTPNRSSYNSPLHF TGTGCCAGCACCCCTAATCGGAGCTCCTATAATTCACCCCTCCACTTT TRBV6-2/TRBV6-3 NA few TRBJ1-6
CASSLARTADTEAFF TGTGCCAGCAGCTTAGCGCGGACGGCGGACACTGAAGCTTTCTTT TRBV7-2 NA NA TRBJ1-1
CASSDGELNTEAFF TGTGCCAGCAGCGACGGGGAGCTGAACACTGAAGCTTTCTTT TRBV6-6 NA few TRBJ1-1
CASSVAGDTANEKLFF TGTGCCAGCAGCGTAGCAGGGGACACGGCTAATGAAAAACTGTTTTTT TRBV9 NA many TRBJ1-4
CASWGLSTDTQYF TGTGCCAGCTGGGGACTGAGCACAGATACGCAGTATTTT TRBV6-5 NA many TRBJ2-3
CASSLRAGTQGLYGYTF TGTGCCAGCAGCTTGAGGGCCGGGACTCAGGGCCTTTATGGCTACACCTTC TRBV7-2 NA NA TRBJ1-2
CSAREGFSSEAFF TGCAGTGCTAGAGAAGGTTTTTCCTCTGAAGCTTTCTTT TRBV20-1 NA few TRBJ1-1
CASSSAGQTQYF TGTGCCAGCAGCTCGGCCGGGCAGACCCAGTACTTC TRBV7-8 NA NA TRBJ2-5
CSANLNRGNEQFF TGCAGTGCCAACCTCAACAGGGGTAATGAGCAGTTCTTC TRBV20-1 TRBD1 NA TRBJ2-1
CASSPYPYTEAFF TGTGCCAGCAGTCCATATCCATACACTGAAGCTTTCTTT TRBV27 NA NA TRBJ1-1
CASSQTSGWNNEQFF TGTGCCAGCAGCCAGACTAGCGGGTGGAACAATGAGCAGTTCTTC TRBV14 TRBD2 NA TRBJ2-1
CASIFRDLNYEQYF TGTGCCAGCATATTCCGGGATCTTAACTACGAGCAGTACTTC TRBV2 NA many TRBJ2-7
CAISEGRGLGEQYF TGTGCCATCAGTGAGGGCAGGGGGCTGGGCGAGCAGTACTTC TRBV10-3 TRBD1 many TRBJ2-7
CTSSPGVVEKLFF TGTACCAGCAGCCCAGGTGTCGTTGAAAAACTGTTTTTT TRBV7-2 NA NA TRBJ1-4
CAGSLVGEQFF TGTGCCGGCAGCTTAGTTGGGGAGCAGTTCTTC TRBV7-2 NA NA TRBJ2-1
CASSSGTRGYTF TGTGCCAGCAGCTCAGGGACTCGGGGCTACACCTTC TRBV7-2 NA few TRBJ1-2
CASSAGTGENTQYF TGTGCCAGCAGCGCAGGGACAGGGGAAAATACGCAGTATTTT TRBV9 TRBD1 many TRBJ2-3
CSARDRLEVTDTQYF TGCAGTGCTAGAGATCGGCTAGAAGTGACAGATACGCAGTATTTT TRBV20-1 NA many TRBJ2-3